The 8 T cell receptor beta chains in this list originate from one sample, sequenced in a study of blood T cell repertoires in COVID-19. Using immunoSEQ multiplex PCR, the repertoire was profiled, and TCRdb retains in-frame clones only, with some absent. The sample lists more than 85,000 clones; around nine tenths were seen once. Material for sequencing was peripheral blood. Source of these receptors: a man between 65 and 79 years old with acute or convalescent COVID-19.

With respect to this clone: The identical CDR3 is also encoded by other nucleotide sequences in the sample. For the CDR3, the DNA is TGTGCCAGCAGTTACTCGACAGGAAACACTGAAGCTTTCTTT. The encoded protein is CASSYSTGNTEAFF. The rearrangement uses TRBV6-5 and TRBJ1-1; D possibly corresponds to TRBD1 (6 bases). The CDR3 runs to 14 residues. Germline V gene data show CDR1 as MNHEY and CDR2 as SVGAGI. Trimming removed 0 bases from V and 2 bases from J, with 7 bases in between.

The genes are TRBV23-1 and TRBJ2-4; a weak D match, TRBD1 (5 bases). TRBV23-1 is treated as an ORF (open reading frame) with a function not yet certain. V was clipped by 0 bases and J by 0 bases, with 12 bases between them. The CDR3 totals 17 residues. Here the CDR3 reads CASSQSKQVLAKNIQYF. In DNA form, the CDR3 reads TGCGCCAGCAGTCAATCGAAACAGGTCTTAGCCAAAAACATTCAGTACTTC.

V gene TRBV5-6 combines with J gene TRBJ1-5; TRBD1 agrees at 11 bases. From germline, CDR1 is SGHDT and CDR2 YYEEEE. The CDR3 consists of 19 residues. The V gene end was trimmed by 4 bases and the J gene end by 3 bases; junction bases not matched to a gene: 15. CDR3 loop: CASSRTLRTGGGYNQPQHF. Here the CDR3 DNA reads TGTGCCAGCAGCCGTACGCTAAGGACAGGGGGCGGCTACAATCAGCCCCAGCATTTT.

The rearrangement links TRBV7-2 to TRBJ2-1; the D is unclear. The V gene's germline CDR1 is SGHTA and CDR2 FQGNSA. This CDR3 is 17 amino acids long. Trimming took 0 bases from V and 1 from J, leaving 13 bases between them. This CDR3 is CASSLATAPPSYNEQFF. DNA for the CDR3: TGTGCCAGCAGCTTAGCCACAGCACCCCCGTCCTACAATGAGCAGTTCTTC.

The rearrangement joins TRBV27 to TRBJ2-6; TRBD2 might be the D (6 bases). CDR1 MNHEY and CDR2 SMNVEV come from the germline V gene (reference sequence). Trimming stripped 5 bases from V and 2 bases from J, with 10 bases between. The CDR3 runs 15 residues. The CDR3 nucleotides read TGTGCCAGCAGTCCCCGCGGGGCTGGGGCCAACGTCCTGACTTTC. Amino acid sequence: CASSPRGAGANVLTF.

This sequence joins TRBV9 and TRBJ2-3; D may be TRBD2 (6 bases). Germline lookup yields CDR1 SGDLS and CDR2 YYNGEE. Trimming took off 7 bases at V and 1 base at J, with 13 bases between the two ends. This CDR3 is 14 amino acids long. Written as DNA, the CDR3 is TGTGCCAGCGAGGAGGGAGTCGGCACAGATACGCAGTATTTT. Protein product: CASEEGVGTDTQYF.

This clone was counted once. The chain combines TRBV12-5 with TRBJ1-2; D is ambiguous. Trimming shortened V by 6 bases and J by 4 bases, and 21 bases separated the two germline ends. Germline CDR1 and CDR2: LGHNT and FRNRAP. CDR3 size: 16 residues. This chain's CDR3 is CASGRRLSLAAYGYTF. The CDR3 nucleotides are TGTGCTAGTGGCCGCCGGCTATCCCTGGCGGCCTATGGCTACACCTTC.

The genes are TRBV28 and TRBJ1-2, with D possibly TRBD1 on 5 matching bases. This CDR3 is 16 amino acids long. Between the trimmed V and J ends, which lost 7 bases and 4 bases, there was a span of 22 bases. Germline CDR1 MDHEN, CDR2 SYDVKM. This CDR3 reads CASTHYQDNHPYGYTF. The CDR3 DNA follows: TGTGCCAGCACTCACTACCAGGACAACCATCCCTATGGCTACACCTTC.